The 8 T cell receptor beta chains listed next were all sequenced from one sample in a study of blood T cell repertoires in COVID-19. Using immunoSEQ multiplex PCR, the repertoire was profiled, and TCRdb retains in-frame clones only, with some absent. Of 250,000 to 300,000 clones listed, approximately 86% are singletons. Material: peripheral blood. All receptors derive from a man aged 18 to 30 with active or convalescent COVID-19.

The genes are TRBV4-1 and TRBJ2-7; 8 nucleotides agree with TRBD1. With 4 bases clipped from V and 4 bases from J, the junction kept 15 bases outside the gene matches. Germline V lookup: CDR1 MGHRA, CDR2 YSYEKL. This CDR3 comprises 17 residues. This CDR3 reads CASSPYPGHRGTYEQYF. The CDR3, as DNA: TGCGCCAGCAGCCCCTATCCTGGGCACAGGGGGACGTACGAGCAGTACTTC.

This clone was detected a few times. V usage is TRBV7-2 and J usage is TRBJ2-3; the match to TRBD2 covers 11 bases. Germline V gene sequence: CDR1 SGHTA, CDR2 FQGNSA. V shed 6 bases, J shed 1 base, and the junction held 6 bases outside the gene matches. The CDR3 is made up of 16 amino acids. The CDR3 nucleotides read TGTGCCAGCAGTTATAGCGGGGGGGCCGGCACAGATACGCAGTATTTT. This gives the protein CASSYSGGAGTDTQYF.

V is TRBV6-5 and J is TRBJ2-2; possible D gene TRBD2, 6 bases. Trimming took 6 bases from V and 7 from J, leaving 12 bases between them. The CDR3 consists of 13 residues. From germline, CDR1 is MNHEY and CDR2 SVGAGI. The CDR3, as DNA: TGTGCCAGCAGCCGACTAGATAACGGGGAGCTGTTTTTT. This gives the protein CASSRLDNGELFF.

This clone was picked up a small number of times. The J gene is TRBJ1-3, the V gene TRBV7-2; D is ambiguous. CDR1 is SGHTA and CDR2 is FQGNSA in the germline V gene. The CDR3 has 13 amino acids. Trimming took 1 base from V and 6 from J, leaving 7 bases between them. The CDR3: CASSLGRVNTIYF. The CDR3 bases are TGTGCCAGCAGCTTAGGTCGGGTAAACACCATATATTTT. The entire variable domain, with the rest obtained from reference TRBV7-2 and TRBJ1-3, is as follows: GAGVSQSPSNKVTEKGKDVELRCDPISGHTALYWYRQSLGQGLEFLIYFQGNSAPDKSGLPSDRFSAERTGGSVSTLTIQRTQQEDSAVYLCASSLGRVNTIYFGEGSWLTVV.

The chain employs TRBV10-3 and TRBJ1-3, with D perhaps matching TRBD1 (5 bases). Trimming cost V 2 bases and J 3 bases, with 11 bases left between them. The germline CDR1 and CDR2 sequences are ENHRY and SYGVKD. CDR3 size: 15 residues. DNA of the CDR3: TGTGCCATCAGTGAGAGTAACAGGCTTGGAAACACCATATATTTT. Protein: CAISESNRLGNTIYF.

The chain uses TRBV24-1 and TRBJ2-1; 8 nucleotides align to TRBD2. The CDR3 loop spans 14 amino acids. The germline V gene encodes CDR1 KGHDR and CDR2 SFDVKD. Trimming removed 6 bases from V and 12 bases from J; junction bases left unmatched: 12. Here the CDR3 DNA reads TGTGCCACCAGTCCTCCGGCGGGAGGTGGGGGGCAGTTCTTC. This translates into CATSPPAGGGGQFF.

This rearrangement joins TRBV5-4 to TRBJ1-2; maybe TRBD1 (5 bases). With 4 bases removed from V and 2 bases from J, the gap between germline ends came to 9 bases. Per the germline V gene, CDR1 is SGHNT and CDR2 is YYREEE (reference sequence). There are 13 residues in the CDR3. The CDR3 region is CASSLQGNYGYTF. CDR3 coding DNA: TGTGCCAGCAGCCTTCAGGGAAACTATGGCTACACCTTC.

This clone is a singleton in its sample. The genes are TRBV3-1 (or the pseudogene TRBV3-2) and TRBJ2-5, with D perhaps TRBD2 (6 bases). V lost 5 bases and J 2 bases, leaving 12 bases between the germline ends. Germline V gene sequence: CDR1 LGHDT, CDR2 YNNKEL (reference sequence). The CDR3 has 14 residues. Here the CDR3 DNA reads TGTGCCAGCAGCTCTCCCGGGACTCAAGAGACCCAGTACTTC. Translation: CASSSPGTQETQYF.